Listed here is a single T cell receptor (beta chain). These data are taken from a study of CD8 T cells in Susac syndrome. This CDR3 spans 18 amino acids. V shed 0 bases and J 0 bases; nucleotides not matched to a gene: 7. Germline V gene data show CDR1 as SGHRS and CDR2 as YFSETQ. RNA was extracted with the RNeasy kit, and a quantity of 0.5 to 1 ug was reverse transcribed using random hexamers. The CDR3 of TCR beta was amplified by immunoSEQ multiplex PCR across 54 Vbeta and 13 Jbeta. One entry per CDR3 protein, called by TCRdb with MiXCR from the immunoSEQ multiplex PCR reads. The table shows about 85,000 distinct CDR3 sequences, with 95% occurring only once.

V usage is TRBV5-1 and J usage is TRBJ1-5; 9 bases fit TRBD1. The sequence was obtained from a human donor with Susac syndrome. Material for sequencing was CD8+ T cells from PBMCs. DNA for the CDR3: TGCGCCAGCAGCTTGGAGCCGGGACAGGGATATAGCAATCAGCCCCAGCATTTT. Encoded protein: CASSLEPGQGYSNQPQHF.